The 17 T cell receptor beta chains in this list originate from one sample, sequenced in a study of radiation and T cells in renal cell carcinoma. Assay: immunoSEQ multiplex PCR; the TCRdb copy retains only in-frame clones and omits some. The sample records over 85,000 clones, 70% to 85% being singletons. Time point reported: baseline pretreatment blood. Stated treatment: 15 Gy SBRT to primary tumor, nephrectomy 4 weeks later. The specimen comprised blood, sampled from a patient whose treatment included radiotherapy and nephrectomy. These receptor sequences come from a man aged 60 to 75 with renal cell carcinoma.

This clone is a singleton in its sample. The chain combines TRBV29-1 with TRBJ2-7, with 9 bases matching TRBD2. Germline loops: CDR1 SQVTM, CDR2 ANQGSEA. V dropped 3 bases and J dropped 1; count of bases not matched to a gene: 4. The CDR3 runs to 14 residues. The CDR3 nucleotides read TGCAGCGTTGATGGGCTAGCGGGATCCTACGAGCAGTACTTC. Translating gives CSVDGLAGSYEQYF.

This chain joins TRBV7-2 and TRBJ2-2; 10 positions agree with TRBD1. The CDR3 covers 16 residues. From germline, CDR1 is SGHTA and CDR2 FQGNSA. The ends lost 4 bases at V and 7 bases at J; junction bases unmatched: 9. Here the CDR3 reads CASSSTGGGWSGELFF. CDR3 coding DNA: TGTGCCAGCAGCTCGACAGGGGGCGGGTGGAGCGGGGAGCTGTTTTTT.

This clone is labeled medium-sized. The chain carries TRBV7-9 and TRBJ1-5; D is unclear. This CDR3 is built from 12 residues. Germline V gene sequence: CDR1 SEHNR, CDR2 FQNEAQ (reference sequence). V lost 3 bases, J lost 6 bases, and 6 bases lay in between. The DNA for the CDR3 is TGTGCCAGCAGCTTCGGGTTTCAGCCCCAGCATTTT. This encodes CASSFGFQPQHF.

The sample holds a few counts of this clone. The chain uses TRBV19 and TRBJ1-5; the D is unclear. This CDR3 has 12 amino acids. The V end was cut by 3 bases, the J end by 5 bases, with 5 bases between. The germline V gene encodes CDR1 LNHDA and CDR2 SQIVND (reference sequence). CDR3 in amino acids: CASSITYQPQHF. CDR3 sequence (DNA): TGTGCCAGTAGTATCACTTATCAGCCCCAGCATTTT.

This chain joins TRBV7-9 and TRBJ2-3, with 13 positions matching TRBD2. Germline CDR1 reads SEHNR; CDR2 reads FQNEAQ (reference sequence). The CDR3 extends over 19 amino acids. The junction had 14 bases not matched to a gene; V was cut back by 5 bases and J by 3 bases. Here the CDR3 DNA reads TGTGCCAGCAGCATAACAGGGGAGTGGACTAGCGGGAGTACAGATACGCAGTATTTT. Protein product: CASSITGEWTSGSTDTQYF.

DNA of the CDR3: TGCAGCGTTGAAGTCCGCCAGGGGAGCACCGGGGAGCTGTTTTTT. Translation gives CSVEVRQGSTGELFF. V gene TRBV29-1 combines with J gene TRBJ2-2; the D gene is possibly TRBD1 (6 bases). This CDR3 comprises 15 residues. Germline values: CDR1 SQVTM, CDR2 ANQGSEA. V lost 1 base, J lost 4 bases, and 13 bases lay in between.

V usage is TRBV13 and J usage is TRBJ2-3, with D possibly being TRBD2 (6 bases). V lost 3 bases, J lost 0 bases, and 13 bases lay in between. The CDR3 has 16 residues. From germline, CDR1 is PRHDT and CDR2 FYEKMQ (reference sequence). The CDR3 loop is CASSLRGRQSTDTQYF. The CDR3 bases are TGTGCCAGCAGCTTGCGAGGGAGGCAGAGCACAGATACGCAGTATTTT.

The chain couples TRBV19 to TRBJ2-1; D may be TRBD1 or TRBD2 (7 bases each). The V end lost 3 bases, the J end lost 7 bases, and 22 bases lay between the germline ends. This CDR3 is built from 17 residues. Germline V gives CDR1 LNHDA, CDR2 SQIVND (reference sequence). CDR3 DNA sequence: TGTGCCAGTAGTATCTTAGGCGGGGGACAGACGGGGAATGAGCAGTTCTTC. Amino acids: CASSILGGGQTGNEQFF.

The chain recombines TRBV5-1 with TRBJ2-5; D tentatively reads TRBD1 or TRBD2 (5 bases each). V was cut by 2 bases and J by 2 bases, with 16 bases left in between. Germline lookup yields CDR1 SGHRS and CDR2 YFSETQ. The CDR3 length is 16 residues. The CDR3 loop is CASSLGGGVGQETQYF. The CDR3 DNA reads TGCGCCAGCAGCTTAGGTGGGGGAGTTGGGCAAGAGACCCAGTACTTC.

This chain uses TRBV19 with TRBJ2-5; TRBD2 matches at 11 bases. The CDR3 contains 17 residues. The V segment lost 4 bases and the J segment 2 bases; nucleotides outside the gene matches: 9. The germline gives CDR1 LNHDA, CDR2 SQIVND (reference sequence). Written as DNA, the CDR3 is TGTGCCAGTAGTACCCTTGGGGGGACTAGCGGACAAGAGACCCAGTACTTC. It translates to CASSTLGGTSGQETQYF.

The chain uses TRBV13 and TRBJ2-2; D is possibly TRBD1 (5 bases). V dropped 3 bases and J dropped 0 bases, with 14 bases sitting between them. The CDR3 is made up of 17 amino acids. The germline V gene has CDR1 PRHDT and CDR2 FYEKMQ (reference sequence). Here the CDR3 reads CASSFLYRQTNTGELFF. The CDR3, as DNA: TGTGCCAGCAGCTTCCTTTACAGACAGACGAACACCGGGGAGCTGTTTTTT.

DNA for the CDR3: TGCGCCAGCAGCCCTTCTGTCGGTGGCACCGGGGAGCTGTTTTTT. The encoded protein is CASSPSVGGTGELFF. This rearrangement joins TRBV5-1 to TRBJ2-2; D is undetermined. This CDR3 has 15 amino acids. The V gene's germline CDR1 is SGHRS and CDR2 YFSETQ. The germline V and J ends were trimmed by 4 bases and 4 bases, with 14 bases remaining between them.

The chain has TRBV6-1 and TRBJ2-5; 9 nucleotides match TRBD1. The CDR3 length is 15 residues. The J segment lost 2 bases and the V segment lost 8 bases, leaving 9 bases of the junction unmatched. CDR1 MNHNS and CDR2 SASEGT come from the germline V gene. CDR3 in DNA: TGTGCCAGCGGATTAGACAGGGGGGAACAAGAGACCCAGTACTTC. It yields the protein CASGLDRGEQETQYF.

This clone was recorded only once. This chain uses TRBV10-3 with TRBJ2-3; D not certain. The CDR3 is 13 residues long. The germline V gene encodes CDR1 ENHRY and CDR2 SYGVKD. The ends were cut back, 0 bases at V and 0 bases at J, with 1 base in the middle. DNA of the CDR3: TGTGCCATCAGTGAGTCGAGCACAGATACGCAGTATTTT. This encodes CAISESSTDTQYF.

This chain uses TRBV5-1 with TRBJ2-7, with 14 bases aligning to TRBD2. With 5 bases clipped from V and 1 base from J, the junction kept 14 bases outside the gene matches. The CDR3 is made up of 19 amino acids. CDR1 SGHRS and CDR2 YFSETQ come from the germline V gene. CDR3 sequence reads: CASRGMGLAGEMWSYEQYF. CDR3 nucleotides: TGCGCCAGCAGAGGGATGGGACTAGCGGGAGAAATGTGGTCCTACGAGCAGTACTTC.

The V and J genes are TRBV19 and TRBJ1-4; 7 bases fit TRBD1. V trimming: 6 bases; J trimming: 4 bases; junction bases outside the gene matches: 8. Germline CDR1 and CDR2: LNHDA and SQIVND (reference sequence). This CDR3 has 15 amino acids. The CDR3 nucleotides read TGTGCCAGTAGCGCTACAGGGGCGGATAATGAAAAACTGTTTTTT. Its protein is CASSATGADNEKLFF.

The chain links TRBV6-4 to TRBJ2-6, with D possibly TRBD1 on 5 matching bases. V shed 0 bases and J shed 2 bases, with 5 bases lying between them. This CDR3 is 15 amino acids long. Germline V gives CDR1 MRHNA, CDR2 SNTAGT. The CDR3 DNA follows: TGTGCCAGCAGTGACTCAGGGGCTGGGGCCAACGTCCTGACTTTC. It yields the protein CASSDSGAGANVLTF.